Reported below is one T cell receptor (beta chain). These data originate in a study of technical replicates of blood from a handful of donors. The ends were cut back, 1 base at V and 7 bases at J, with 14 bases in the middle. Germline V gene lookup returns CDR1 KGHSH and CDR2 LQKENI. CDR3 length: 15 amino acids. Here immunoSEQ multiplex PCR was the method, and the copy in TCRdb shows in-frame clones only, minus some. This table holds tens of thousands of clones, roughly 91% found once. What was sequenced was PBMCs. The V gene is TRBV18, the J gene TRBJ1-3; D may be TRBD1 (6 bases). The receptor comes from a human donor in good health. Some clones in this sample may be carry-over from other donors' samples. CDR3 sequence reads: CASSPQLTGRNTIYF. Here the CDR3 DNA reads TGTGCCAGCTCACCACAACTAACAGGGCGGAACACCATATATTTT.